This is a list of T cell receptor beta chains from one sample in a study of shared clonotypes between healthy human individuals. This table comes from immunoSEQ multiplex PCR, and its TCRdb copy is limited to in-frame clones, with some not included. The sample carries nearly 500,000 clones, 70% to 80% recorded once. Sequenced material: PBMCs. The source of these receptors is a woman aged 40 to 50 in good health. Some clones in this sample may be carry-over from other donors' samples. Both conserved end residues are part of each CDR3. D genes are given only for firm matches. For some rows the clone size is stated as once, few or many, or as a class when expanded; others skip it.

NA,16,NA,TRBJ2-2,TRBV9,CASSSTAASVTGELFF,TGTGCCAGCAGCTCAACAGCGGCTAGCGTCACCGGGGAGCTGTTTTTT
NA,15,NA,TRBJ2-1,TRBV30,CAWSPGIGSYNEQFF,TGTGCCTGGAGCCCCGGGATTGGCTCCTACAATGAGCAGTTCTTC
NA,13,NA,TRBJ2-7,TRBV30,CAWSPLSADEQYF,TGTGCCTGGAGTCCGTTATCGGCTGACGAGCAGTACTTC
NA,14,NA,TRBJ1-2,TRBV6-5,CASSYSGAQDGYTF,TGTGCCAGCAGTTACTCGGGGGCGCAAGATGGCTACACCTTC
NA,12,NA,TRBJ2-5,TRBV19,CASSSNQETQYF,TGTGCCAGTAGTTCGAACCAAGAGACCCAGTACTTC
TRBD1,15,NA,TRBJ2-7,TRBV19,CASSIPGQRLYEQYF,TGTGCCAGTAGTATTCCGGGACAGAGACTCTACGAGCAGTACTTC
NA,16,NA,TRBJ2-2,TRBV19,CASRHGGARGTGELFF,TGTGCCAGTAGACATGGGGGGGCCCGAGGCACCGGGGAGCTGTTTTTT
TRBD1,15,NA,TRBJ2-7,TRBV28,CASSLRGTGGYEQYF,TGTGCCAGCAGCCTCAGGGGGACAGGGGGATACGAGCAGTACTTC
NA,13,NA,TRBJ2-7,TRBV11-3,CASSFGASYEQYF,TGTGCCAGCAGCTTCGGGGCCTCCTACGAGCAGTACTTC
TRBD2,16,NA,TRBJ2-1,TRBV4-2,CASSQVGTSGNNEQFF,TGTGCCAGCAGCCAAGTAGGGACTAGCGGAAACAATGAGCAGTTCTTC
TRBD1,17,NA,TRBJ2-7,TRBV18,CASSPAPGQGASYEQYF,TGTGCCAGCTCACCAGCCCCGGGACAGGGGGCATCCTACGAGCAGTACTTC
TRBD2,17,NA,TRBJ2-5,TRBV5-1,CASSLAGTSGSGETQYF,TGCGCCAGCAGCTTGGCCGGGACTAGCGGGAGCGGAGAGACCCAGTACTTC
TRBD2,15,NA,TRBJ2-7,TRBV27,CASSSRLAGAYEQYF,TGTGCCAGCAGTTCCCGACTAGCGGGCGCCTACGAGCAGTACTTC
NA,18,NA,TRBJ2-3,TRBV9,CASSVAHFMGGYADTQYF,TGTGCCAGCAGCGTAGCTCATTTCATGGGGGGCTATGCAGATACGCAGTATTTT
TRBD1,15,NA,TRBJ2-7,TRBV5-1,CASSPTPTGSKEQYF,TGCGCCAGCAGCCCTACCCCGACAGGGTCCAAGGAGCAGTACTTC
TRBD2,13,few,TRBJ2-1,TRBV7-9,CASSLGLASEQFF,TGTGCCAGCAGCCTGGGACTAGCTAGTGAGCAGTTCTTC
TRBD1,16,NA,TRBJ2-7,TRBV27,CASSPGTGRAKYEQYF,TGTGCCAGCAGTCCAGGGACAGGGCGAGCTAAGTACGAGCAGTACTTC
NA,16,NA,TRBJ2-6,TRBV4-3,CASSQDAHSGANVLTF,TGCGCCAGCAGCCAAGATGCTCACTCTGGGGCCAACGTCCTGACTTTC
NA,12,few,TRBJ2-7,TRBV7-9,CASSLVGYEQYF,TGTGCCAGCAGCTTAGTGGGTTACGAGCAGTACTTC
TRBD1,18,NA,TRBJ2-6,TRBV2,CASLSPGQAVSGANVLTF,TGTGCCAGCCTTTCCCCTGGACAGGCAGTCTCTGGGGCCAACGTCCTGACTTTC
NA,15,NA,TRBJ2-2,TRBV27,CASSSRQPNTGELFF,TGTGCCAGCAGTTCCAGACAGCCGAACACCGGGGAGCTGTTTTTT
TRBD1,15,NA,TRBJ2-3,TRBV19,CASNLGQGGTDTQYF,TGTGCCAGTAACCTGGGGCAGGGGGGCACAGATACGCAGTATTTT
NA,16,NA,TRBJ1-3,TRBV28,CASSSIGGAMGNTIYF,TGTGCCAGCAGTTCGATCGGAGGGGCGATGGGAAACACCATATATTTT
NA,17,NA,TRBJ2-3,TRBV7-8,CASSPLLGVTSTDTQYF,TGTGCCAGCAGCCCCCTCCTGGGGGTGACTAGCACAGATACGCAGTATTTT
NA,16,NA,TRBJ2-1,TRBV7-3,CASSPFGASSYNEQFF,TGTGCCAGCAGCCCCTTTGGGGCGAGCTCCTACAATGAGCAGTTCTTC
NA,16,NA,TRBJ1-5,TRBV6-6,CASSYDLGGSNQPQHF,TGTGCCAGCAGTTACGACCTAGGGGGGAGCAATCAGCCCCAGCATTTT
NA,14,NA,TRBJ1-1,TRBV6-5,CASSYTSGSTEAFF,TGTGCCAGCAGTTACACCTCCGGGAGCACTGAAGCTTTCTTT
NA,15,NA,TRBJ2-1,TRBV7-7,CASAPGGGKYNEQFF,TGTGCCAGCGCCCCGGGGGGCGGAAAGTACAATGAGCAGTTCTTC
TRBD1,14,NA,TRBJ2-7,TRBV4-2,CASSQQGQGYEQYF,TGTGCCAGCAGCCAGCAGGGACAGGGCTACGAGCAGTACTTC
NA,15,NA,TRBJ2-7,TRBV18,CASSPFEASRYEQYF,TGTGCCAGCTCACCTTTCGAAGCGTCTCGCTACGAGCAGTACTTC
TRBD1,15,NA,TRBJ2-5,TRBV6-1,CASSELTGGQETQYF,TGTGCCAGCAGTGAACTGACAGGGGGCCAAGAGACCCAGTACTTC
NA,14,NA,TRBJ2-1,TRBV10-2,CASSEGLASNEQFF,TGCGCCAGCAGTGAGGGCCTAGCGAGCAATGAGCAGTTCTTC
TRBD1,13,NA,TRBJ2-7,TRBV5-1,CASSSGQSYEQYF,TGCGCCAGCAGCTCGGGACAGTCCTACGAGCAGTACTTC
NA,12,NA,TRBJ1-5,TRBV2,CASGDSNQPQHF,TGTGCCAGCGGAGATAGCAATCAGCCCCAGCATTTT
NA,15,few,TRBJ2-1,TRBV5-4,CASSLDGQGGNEQFF,TGTGCCAGCAGCTTGGACGGGCAGGGGGGTAATGAGCAGTTCTTC
TRBD2,15,NA,TRBJ2-7,TRBV6-6,CASSPLAGRKYEQYF,TGTGCCAGCAGCCCACTAGCGGGTAGGAAGTACGAGCAGTACTTC
TRBD1,12,NA,TRBJ2-7,TRBV18,CASGQGMGEQYF,TGTGCCAGCGGACAGGGGATGGGCGAGCAGTACTTC
NA,15,NA,TRBJ1-1,TRBV9,CASSVVRVPITEAFF,TGTGCCAGCAGCGTAGTGAGGGTTCCTATCACTGAAGCTTTCTTT
NA,15,few,TRBJ1-1,TRBV5-6,CASSLVVRGNTEAFF,TGTGCCAGCAGCTTGGTCGTCAGGGGGAACACTGAAGCTTTCTTT
NA,13,NA,TRBJ1-4,TRBV29-1,CSVQGFEGEKLFF,TGCAGCGTCCAGGGTTTTGAGGGAGAAAAACTGTTTTTT
NA,16,NA,TRBJ2-3,TRBV4-1,CASSLEGQGGTDTQYF,TGCGCCAGCAGCCTAGAGGGGCAGGGCGGCACAGATACGCAGTATTTT
NA,16,NA,TRBJ2-7,TRBV12-2,CASRLMGAGSSYEQYF,TGTGCAAGTCGCTTAATGGGGGCGGGAAGCTCCTACGAGCAGTACTTC
NA,11,NA,TRBJ2-1,TRBV14,CASSVYNEQFF,TGTGCCAGCAGCGTTTACAATGAGCAGTTCTTC
TRBD2,15,NA,TRBJ2-7,TRBV18,CASSPRTSRHYEQYF,TGTGCCAGCTCACCCCGGACTAGCCGCCACTACGAGCAGTACTTC
NA,14,NA,TRBJ2-4,TRBV29-1,CSVGYRNDKNIQYF,TGCAGCGTTGGATATAGGAACGACAAAAACATTCAGTACTTC
NA,16,once,TRBJ1-2,TRBV6-5,CASSYSGGLRDYGYTF,TGTGCCAGCAGTTACTCCGGAGGGCTTAGGGACTATGGCTACACCTTC
NA,15,NA,TRBJ2-1,TRBV15,CATSMGERLYNEQFF,TGTGCCACCAGCATGGGGGAGCGCCTTTACAATGAGCAGTTCTTC
NA,13,few,TRBJ2-2,TRBV7-7,CASSPHGSVSLFF,TGTGCTAGCAGCCCTCACGGGTCCGTGTCGCTGTTTTTT
TRBD2,16,few,TRBJ2-7,TRBV4-2,CASSQEPGTSGYEQYF,TGTGCCAGCAGCCAAGAGCCCGGGACTAGCGGTTACGAGCAGTACTTC
TRBD2,16,many,TRBJ2-5,TRBV4-1,CASSPLGLASQETQYF,TGCGCCAGCAGCCCCTTGGGACTAGCGAGCCAAGAGACCCAGTACTTC
NA,15,few,TRBJ2-2,TRBV18,CASSPRDDATGELFF,TGTGCCAGCTCACCCCGGGACGACGCCACCGGGGAGCTGTTTTTT
NA,12,NA,TRBJ2-7,TRBV19,CASQDDTYEQYF,TGTGCCAGTCAAGACGATACCTACGAGCAGTACTTC
NA,11,NA,TRBJ2-7,TRBV28,CASSLLGEQYF,TGTGCCAGCAGCCTGTTGGGTGAGCAGTACTTC
NA,15,NA,TRBJ1-4,TRBV27,CASSLTGGPLEKLFF,TGTGCCAGCAGTTTAACCGGGGGCCCTCTGGAAAAACTGTTTTTT
NA,17,NA,TRBJ2-2,TRBV4-1,CASSQGLLRSNTGELFF,TGCGCCAGCAGCCAAGGCCTTCTGCGGTCGAACACCGGGGAGCTGTTTTTT
TRBD1,15,NA,TRBJ1-2,TRBV6-5,CASSRGTGRGYGYTF,TGTGCCAGCAGCCGAGGGACAGGGAGGGGCTATGGCTACACCTTC
TRBD2,15,NA,TRBJ2-1,TRBV7-3,CASSPWTSSYNEQFF,TGTGCCAGCAGCCCCTGGACTAGCTCCTACAATGAGCAGTTCTTC
NA,15,NA,TRBJ2-7,TRBV4-3,CASSQVGGRGVEQYF,TGCGCCAGCAGCCAAGTGGGTGGGAGAGGGGTCGAGCAGTACTTC